This paragraph reports one TCR beta chain. The antigen is not known. These data are taken from a study of post-analysis software for immune sequencing data. The overall study: Secondary progressive, relapsing-remitting and progressive-relapsing multiple sclerosis were among the included disease courses.

Carried by the TCR beta cDNA libraries were unique molecular identifiers. When 1 to 10 million T cells were used, they gave around 500,000 cDNA molecules. TCRdb independently ran MiXCR on the PCR reads; one entry per CDR3 protein. The sample includes some 450,000 distinct CDR3 sequences, 45% of them seen just once. General study points: About 5 TRBV segments appeared more often in patients than in controls, and TRBV5-6, TRBV5-1 and TRBV20-1 were among these. The normalized Chao1 diversity of multiple sclerosis patients was significantly lower than that of controls.

Trimming removed 0 bases at V and 6 bases at J, with 15 bases between. This CDR3 contains 16 residues. Germline V gives CDR1 LGHNA, CDR2 YNFKEQ. The sequence derives from a girl between 5 and 17 years old with multiple sclerosis. Sequences were obtained from blood. The chain has TRBV4-2 and TRBJ2-1; D call uncertain. DNA for the CDR3: TGTGCCAGCAGCCAAGATATAATGATCCCCCTCAATGAGCAGTTCTTC. It translates to CASSQDIMIPLNEQFF.